These 18 T cell receptor beta chains came from one sample sequenced in a study of PD-L1 blockade in urothelial cancer. Sequencing used immunoSEQ multiplex PCR; TCRdb keeps in-frame clones, though not all of them. The sample includes about 82,000 clones, approximately 91% of them seen just once. The material was PBMCs, obtained around atezolizumab (anti-PD-L1) treatment. These receptors were taken from a man in his 60s with urothelial cancer.

This chain connects TRBV29-1 to TRBJ1-3; no firm D call. CDR1 is SQVTM, CDR2 ANQGSEA, per germline. V was pared by 4 bases and J by 1 base, with 11 bases between. This CDR3 spans 14 amino acids. CDR3 bases: TGCAGCGTTGTAGCGCAGACTTCTGGAAACACCATATATTTT. Its translation: CSVVAQTSGNTIYF.

The chain is built from TRBV11-2 and TRBJ2-1; 7 nucleotides line up with TRBD2. Per germline, CDR1 SGHAT and CDR2 FQNNGV. V was pared by 3 bases and J by 0 bases, with 5 bases of the junction left unmatched. This CDR3 comprises 16 residues. CDR3 region: CASSFLRGSSYNEQFF. The CDR3, as DNA: TGTGCCAGCAGCTTCTTGCGGGGGAGCTCCTACAATGAGCAGTTCTTC.

This chain joins TRBV30 and TRBJ2-5; 7 nucleotides align to TRBD1. The CDR3 runs 13 residues. CDR1 is GTSNPN, CDR2 SVGIG, per germline (reference sequence). Germline trimming cut 3 bases from V and 5 bases from J; bases unmatched to any gene: 6. The CDR3, as DNA: TGTGCCTGGAGCCTGACAGGGATTGAGACCCAGTACTTC. Translating gives CAWSLTGIETQYF.

The genes are TRBV5-1 and TRBJ1-1, with D uncertain. The CDR3 loop spans 14 amino acids. Trimming removed 0 bases from V and 1 base from J, with 7 bases in between. CDR1 and CDR2 (germline): SGHRS, YFSETQ. This CDR3 reads CASSLDSRNTEAFF. The CDR3 nucleotides are TGCGCCAGCAGCTTGGATTCCCGGAACACTGAAGCTTTCTTT.

The chain's CDR3 is CASSKELAGGSSLSYNEQFF. The DNA for the CDR3 is TGTGCCAGTAGTAAAGAACTAGCGGGAGGTTCGAGCCTCTCCTACAATGAGCAGTTCTTC. The rearrangement links TRBV19 to TRBJ2-1, with 12 nucleotides matching TRBD2. The CDR3 sequence is 20 residues long. Trimming cost V 4 bases and J 0 bases; bases outside gene matches: 13. Germline-derived CDR1 and CDR2 are LNHDA and SQIVND (reference sequence).

This chain connects TRBV4-1 to TRBJ2-3, with D hard to call. CDR1 and CDR2 from the germline V gene are MGHRA and YSYEKL. The length of the CDR3 is 14 residues. The V and J ends lost 2 bases and 3 bases respectively, with 9 bases between them. The CDR3 bases are TGCGCCAGCAGCCAAACGGGTAGAACAGATACGCAGTATTTT. This sequence encodes CASSQTGRTDTQYF.

The chain carries TRBV7-8 and TRBJ1-3; 9 nucleotides align to TRBD1. The J segment lost 1 base and the V segment lost 5 bases, leaving 6 bases of the junction unmatched. Germline V CDR1 and CDR2: SGHVS, FQNEAQ. This CDR3 is 16 amino acids long. CDR3 nucleotide sequence: TGTGCCAGCAGCGTTACAGGGGGCTTATCTGGAAACACCATATATTTT. It codes for CASSVTGGLSGNTIYF.

The rearrangement uses TRBV4-1 and TRBJ2-6; possible D gene TRBD2, 5 bases. Per the germline V gene, CDR1 is MGHRA and CDR2 is YSYEKL. The V and J ends lost 0 bases and 0 bases respectively, with 18 bases between them. The CDR3 runs 20 residues. The CDR3 bases are TGCGCCAGCAGCCAAGATTCCTTACGAAGGACTCTCTCTGGGGCCAACGTCCTGACTTTC. This codes for CASSQDSLRRTLSGANVLTF.

This chain connects TRBV5-1 to TRBJ2-5, with 9 bases identical to TRBD2. The germline V gene encodes CDR1 SGHRS and CDR2 YFSETQ. CDR3 length: 16 amino acids. Trimming took 0 bases from V and 1 from J; bases not matched to a gene: 4. The CDR3 DNA sequence: TGCGCCAGCAGCTTGGTGCTAGCGGGACCCCAAGAGACCCAGTACTTC. Translating gives CASSLVLAGPQETQYF.

The chain combines TRBV5-6 with TRBJ2-5; 11 positions match TRBD2. From germline, CDR1 is SGHDT and CDR2 YYEEEE. This CDR3 comprises 15 residues. With V trimmed by 4 bases and J by 1 base, 3 bases remained unmatched. The CDR3 reads CASSPTSGAQETQYF. The CDR3 nucleotides are TGTGCCAGCAGCCCGACTAGCGGGGCCCAAGAGACCCAGTACTTC.

The gene calls are TRBV4-3 and TRBJ2-1; possibly TRBD2 for D (5 bases). V was clipped by 1 base and J by 6 bases, with 13 bases between them. Per germline, CDR1 LGHNA and CDR2 YSLEER. The CDR3 has 15 amino acids. Written as DNA, the CDR3 is TGCGCCAGCAGCCAAGGGAGAGGGATGGTCAATGAGCAGTTCTTC. Translated, it gives CASSQGRGMVNEQFF.

The CDR3 reads CASSASGTGTHEQYF. As DNA, the CDR3 is TGCGCCAGCAGCGCCTCCGGGACAGGGACCCACGAGCAGTACTTC. This chain connects TRBV5-1 to TRBJ2-7; 9 bases map to TRBD1. The trim removed 4 bases at V and 5 bases at J, leaving 10 bases unmatched. CDR1 is SGHRS, CDR2 YFSETQ, per germline. CDR3 length: 15 amino acids.

V gene TRBV28 combines with J gene TRBJ1-4; 10 nucleotides line up with TRBD1. Germline CDR1 is MDHEN and CDR2 is SYDVKM. The ends lost 7 bases at V and 2 bases at J; junction bases unmatched: 13. The CDR3 loop spans 18 amino acids. The CDR3 region has the DNA TGTGCCAGCACCTACCGGCGGGACAGGGGTCGTACTAATGAAAAACTGTTTTTT. It specifies CASTYRRDRGRTNEKLFF.

V gene TRBV7-3 combines with J gene TRBJ2-5, with a weak D call TRBD1 (6 bases). Germline loops: CDR1 SGHTA, CDR2 FQGTGA. Trimming removed 6 bases from V and 4 bases from J, with 12 bases in between. The CDR3 is 13 residues long. CDR3 amino acids: CASSRTDGETQYF. The CDR3 coding sequence is TGTGCCAGCAGTCGGACAGACGGAGAGACCCAGTACTTC.

The V call is TRBV19, the J call TRBJ1-6, with TRBD1 identical over 7 bases. CDR3 length: 14 residues. With 4 bases clipped from V and 7 bases from J, the junction kept 4 bases outside the gene matches. Looked up from germline, CDR1 is LNHDA and CDR2 is SQIVND (reference sequence). The CDR3 region has the DNA TGTGCCAGTAGTACCTTACAGGGGAATTCACCCCTCCACTTT. Protein sequence: CASSTLQGNSPLHF.

The chain links TRBV28 to TRBJ1-2, with unresolved D. Germline CDR1 and CDR2: MDHEN and SYDVKM. The ends were cut back, 3 bases at V and 3 bases at J, with 14 bases in the middle. The CDR3 extends over 15 amino acids. The DNA of the CDR3 is TGTGCCAGCAGTTTGCTCCAGGTCGGGGACTATGGCTACACCTTC. Its translation: CASSLLQVGDYGYTF.

The gene calls are TRBV29-1 and TRBJ1-4, with 9 nucleotides matching TRBD1. Trimming at V came to 6 bases and at J to 8 bases, leaving 7 bases not matched to a gene. From germline, CDR1 is SQVTM and CDR2 ANQGSEA. The CDR3 consists of 13 residues. As DNA, the CDR3 is TGCAGCGTCCTGAAGGGACAGGGAGAAAAACTGTTTTTT. Its protein is CSVLKGQGEKLFF.

The gene calls are TRBV15 and TRBJ2-3; a weak D match, TRBD2 (5 bases). The CDR3 covers 14 residues. Between the trimmed V and J ends, which lost 2 bases and 6 bases, there was a span of 12 bases. The germline gives CDR1 LNHNV, CDR2 YYDKDF (reference sequence). The CDR3 DNA follows: TGTGCCACCAGCAGATCCGGACTCGGGGATACGCAGTATTTT. Protein sequence: CATSRSGLGDTQYF.